These 11 T cell receptor beta chains were sequenced from one sample in a study of T cells in Graves' hyperthyroidism and ophthalmopathy (dated by TCRdb to about 2019). To prepare the library, multiplex PCR was applied. The reads were generated on an Illumina HiSeq 2000. Amplification of TCR beta CDR3 regions was carried out from RNA transcripts. The first round of RT-PCR for the TCR CDR3 was performed with the HTBI primer set and the Qiagen OneStep RT-PCR kit. TCRdb took the public reads, trimmed them with fastp at Q25, ran MiXCR for clone calling and kept in-frame beta chains. CDR3 protein sequences are deduplicated, and each keeps its most common genes and DNA. Across this sample there are roughly 660,000 distinct CDR3 sequences, with 17% seen only once. The ten largest clones represent around 15% of the sample. Sequences were obtained from blood. These receptor sequences come from a man aged 45-65 years with Graves' hyperthyroidism.

This clonotype occurred many times. The chain joins TRBV5-1 to TRBJ1-2; no clear D gene. There are 13 residues in the CDR3. Deletions cut 7 bases from V and 0 bases from J, with 10 bases between. The germline gives CDR1 SGHRS, CDR2 YFSETQ. The CDR3 sequence: CASSDGANYGYTF. The CDR3 DNA reads as TGCGCCAGCTCGGACGGTGCTAACTATGGCTACACCTTC.

The chain links TRBV6-2 or TRBV6-3 to TRBJ2-7; possibly TRBD1 for D (5 bases). This CDR3 contains 14 residues. Trimming cost V 6 bases and J 0 bases, with 12 bases left between them. In germline, CDR1 is MNHEY, CDR2 SVGEGT. CDR3 amino acids: CASSPRTPSYEQYF. CDR3 bases: TGTGCCAGCAGCCCTCGGACACCCTCCTACGAGCAGTACTTC.

This clonotype was detected ten times or more. The V call is TRBV12-3 or TRBV12-4, the J call TRBJ2-1; 7 bases are a match to TRBD2. After removal of 6 bases from V and 10 bases from J, the junction contained 9 bases not matched to a gene. CDR3 length: 13 amino acids. The CDR3 region is CASSLLLGGEQFF. CDR3 sequence (DNA): TGTGCCAGCAGCCTCCTTCTGGGGGGGGAGCAGTTCTTC.

This clonotype was picked up a small number of times. The V call is TRBV20-1, the J call TRBJ2-7; 9 bases fit TRBD1. V trimming: 3 bases; J trimming: 3 bases; junction bases outside the gene matches: 3. The germline V gene has CDR1 DFQATT and CDR2 SNEGSKA (reference sequence). The CDR3 is made up of 13 amino acids. Here the CDR3 reads CSARTGGFYEQYF. CDR3 bases: TGCAGTGCTAGGACAGGGGGTTTCTACGAGCAGTACTTC.

Only a few counts were recorded for this clonotype. This sequence joins TRBV5-1 and TRBJ2-7, with D maybe TRBD1 (6 bases). V lost 2 bases, J lost 1 base, and 16 bases lay in between. The CDR3 contains 16 residues. The germline V gene has CDR1 SGHRS and CDR2 YFSETQ. The CDR3 DNA sequence: TGCGCCAGCAGCTTAAACCGGGACACTTTATCCTACGAGCAGTACTTC. It is translated as CASSLNRDTLSYEQYF.

The chain recombines TRBV29-1 with TRBJ2-1; D call uncertain. Germline V gene sequence: CDR1 SQVTM, CDR2 ANQGSEA. V was clipped by 1 base and J by 3 bases, with 4 bases between them. This CDR3 has 12 residues. The CDR3 region is CSVEAYYNEQFF. CDR3 coding DNA: TGCAGCGTTGAAGCGTACTACAATGAGCAGTTCTTC.

This clonotype has more than one count but fewer than ten. This chain joins TRBV18 and TRBJ1-6; no clear D. Trimming left V 2 bases short and J 14 bases short, with 7 bases between. The CDR3 consists of 11 residues. Germline V CDR1 and CDR2: KGHSH, LQKENI. CDR3 DNA sequence: TGTGCCAGCTCACCAGGGGAGGCCCTCCACTTT. Translating it yields CASSPGEALHF.

On this clonotype: A much more abundant neighbour one base away suggests this may be a read error. The J gene is TRBJ1-1, the V gene TRBV18, with D hard to call. The CDR3 sequence is 13 residues long. The germline V gene has CDR1 KGHSH and CDR2 LQKENI. V was shortened by 1 base and J by 3 bases, with 6 bases between the two germline ends. The CDR3 sequence: CASSPQADTEAFF. In DNA, the CDR3 is TGTGCCAGCTCACCACAGGCCGACACTGAAGCTTTCTTT.

In its sample, this clonotype was seen many times. This rearrangement joins TRBV7-9 to TRBJ2-5; the match to TRBD2 covers 7 bases. This CDR3 has 17 residues. CDR1 and CDR2 from the germline V gene are SEHNR and FQNEAQ (reference sequence). Germline trimming cut 5 bases from V and 1 base from J; bases unmatched to any gene: 13. The DNA of the CDR3 is TGTGCCAGCAGCCCGGAGAGGTGGCGGGAGCCCCAAGAGACCCAGTACTTC. It codes for CASSPERWREPQETQYF.

This clonotype was seen many times. The V gene is TRBV6-1, the J gene TRBJ2-1; D call uncertain. The CDR3 sequence is 13 residues long. Germline CDR1 is MNHNS and CDR2 is SASEGT. The germline V and J ends were trimmed by 10 bases and 5 bases, with 15 bases remaining between them. DNA for the CDR3: TGTGCCACAAAATTTCCGGACCACAATGAGCAGTTCTTC. Translated: CATKFPDHNEQFF.

At least ten counts were recorded for this clonotype. This chain joins TRBV9 and TRBJ1-6; no clear D gene. CDR1 and CDR2 from the germline V gene are SGDLS and YYNGEE. CDR3 size: 13 residues. The V gene lost 4 bases and the J gene lost 7 bases, with 9 bases spanning the gap. CDR3 protein: CASSPHVNSPLHF. The CDR3 DNA reads TGTGCCAGCAGCCCGCATGTAAATTCACCCCTCCACTTT.